The clone carrying this T cell receptor (beta chain) has a count of ten or more. Antigen: not known. This sample stems from a study of CD8 T cells in ankylosing spondylitis. Study outcomes and limitations: As reported, disease-linked clones showed significant enrichment in matched ankylosing spondylitis synovial fluid. Blood from ankylosing spondylitis patients appeared to carry a characteristic roughly 8-variant TCR beta motif. CD8+ by phenotype, disease-linked clones were relatively rare in peripheral blood.

The germline gives CDR1 DFQATT, CDR2 SNEGSKA (reference sequence). Trimming took 5 bases from V and 2 from J; bases not matched to a gene: 5. This CDR3 is 13 amino acids long. Making the TCR beta libraries involved quantitative 5'-RACE with molecular barcodes. TCRdb recomputed calls from the 5' RACE reads with MiXCR, one row per CDR3 protein. Of tens of thousands of distinct CDR3 sequences in the sample, 9.5% to 12% were seen once. The rearrangement links TRBV20-1 to TRBJ2-7; 8 bases are shared with TRBD1. The receptor's source is a male donor with ankylosing spondylitis or in good health (not recorded which). Sequenced material: blood, either unsorted or a sorted T cell fraction (not recorded which). CDR3 amino acids: CSAQDRATYEQYF. In DNA, the CDR3 is TGCAGTGCTCAGGACAGGGCCACCTACGAGCAGTACTTC.